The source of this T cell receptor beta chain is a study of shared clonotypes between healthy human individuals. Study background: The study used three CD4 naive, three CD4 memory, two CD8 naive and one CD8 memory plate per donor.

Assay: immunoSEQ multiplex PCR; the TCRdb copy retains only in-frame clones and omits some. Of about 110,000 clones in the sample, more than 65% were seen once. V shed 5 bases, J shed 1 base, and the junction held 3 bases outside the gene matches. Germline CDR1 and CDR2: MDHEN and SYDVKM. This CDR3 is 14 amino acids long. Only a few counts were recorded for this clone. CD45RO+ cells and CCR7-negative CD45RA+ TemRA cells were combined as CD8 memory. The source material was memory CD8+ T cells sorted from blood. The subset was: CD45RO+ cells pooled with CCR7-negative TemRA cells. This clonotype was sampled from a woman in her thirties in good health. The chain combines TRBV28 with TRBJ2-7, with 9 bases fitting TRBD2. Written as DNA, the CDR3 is TGTGCCAGCAGTCCACTAGCGGGTTCCTACGAGCAGTACTTC. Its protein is CASSPLAGSYEQYF. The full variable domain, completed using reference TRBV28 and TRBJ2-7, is DVKVTQSSRYLVKRTGEKVFLECVQDMDHENMFWYRQDPGLGLRLIYFSYDVKMKEKGDIPEGYSVSREKKERFSLILESASTNQTSMYLCASSPLAGSYEQYFGPGTRLTVT.